These 21 T cell receptor beta chains share one sample of origin, sequenced in a study of blood T cell repertoires in COVID-19. TCRdb's copy holds only in-frame clones and misses some; the assay was immunoSEQ multiplex PCR. The sample gives 150,000 to 200,000 clones, roughly four fifths of which show up once; approximately 10% is in the top ten. The source material was peripheral blood. These receptors all stem from a woman aged 40 to 50 with COVID-19, enrolled during active disease.

The rearrangement joins TRBV2 to TRBJ1-5; a possible D gene is TRBD1 (5 bases). CDR3 length equals 15 residues. Per the germline V gene, CDR1 is SNHLY and CDR2 is FYNNEI. The V end lost 6 bases, the J end lost 0 bases, and 12 bases lay between the germline ends. CDR3 DNA: TGTGCCAGCAGACGACAGCCTTATAGCAATCAGCCCCAGCATTTT. This sequence encodes CASRRQPYSNQPQHF.

V is TRBV5-1 and J is TRBJ2-7, with 7 bases fitting TRBD2. The germline V gene encodes CDR1 SGHRS and CDR2 YFSETQ. The ends lost 4 bases at V and 5 bases at J; junction bases unmatched: 6. This CDR3 region has 13 residues. The CDR3 here is CASSGGVRDEQYF. CDR3 in DNA: TGCGCCAGCAGCGGGGGGGTTAGAGACGAGCAGTACTTC.

The chain links TRBV7-9 to TRBJ2-2, with 11 positions matching TRBD2. Unmatched junction bases numbered 6, after V lost 5 bases and J lost 4 bases. This CDR3 region has 16 residues. Germline loops: CDR1 SEHNR, CDR2 FQNEAQ (reference sequence). The CDR3 sequence is CASSHTSGSVTGELFF. For the CDR3, the DNA is TGTGCCAGCAGCCATACTAGCGGGAGCGTCACCGGGGAGCTGTTTTTT.

This clone was recorded at least ten times. V gene TRBV7-9 combines with J gene TRBJ2-7; 7 bases line up with TRBD1. The CDR3 runs 15 residues. Germline CDR1 SEHNR, CDR2 FQNEAQ (reference sequence). Trimming at V came to 5 bases and at J to 0 bases, leaving 7 bases not matched to a gene. DNA of the CDR3: TGTGCCAGCAGCATACTAGGACAGGCCTCCTACGAGCAGTACTTC. It encodes CASSILGQASYEQYF.

V gene TRBV7-8 combines with J gene TRBJ2-5, with 7 bases aligning to TRBD1. Germline assignment: CDR1 SGHVS and CDR2 FQNEAQ. Trimming cost V 4 bases and J 13 bases; bases outside gene matches: 12. The CDR3 consists of 13 residues. The CDR3 sequence: CASSSQAGGQSYF. DNA for the CDR3: TGTGCCAGCAGCTCCCAAGCTGGGGGACAGTCGTACTTC.

The V call is TRBV30, the J call TRBJ2-3; possibly TRBD1 for D (5 bases). The V end was cut by 1 base, the J end by 2 bases, with 13 bases between. CDR1 GTSNPN and CDR2 SVGIG come from the germline V gene (reference sequence). The CDR3 length is 15 residues. The chain's CDR3 is CAWSESAGPTDTQYF. CDR3 bases: TGTGCCTGGAGTGAGTCAGCAGGGCCCACAGATACGCAGTATTTT.

This clone occurred a few times. This sample includes further DNA sequences coding for the same CDR3. The rearrangement uses TRBV6-6 and TRBJ1-1, with a weak D call TRBD1 (6 bases). The germline V gene has CDR1 MNHNY and CDR2 SVGAGI (reference sequence). Trimming took 6 bases from V and 4 from J, leaving 9 bases between them. The CDR3 spans 12 residues. CDR3 in amino acids: CASRGAGTEAFF. The CDR3 DNA reads as TGTGCCAGCAGGGGGGCTGGCACTGAAGCTTTCTTT.

The genes are TRBV6-5 and TRBJ1-1, with D perhaps matching TRBD1 (5 bases). The germline V gene has CDR1 MNHEY and CDR2 SVGAGI. V gave up 7 bases and J gave up 6 bases, with 9 bases separating them. The CDR3 sequence is 11 residues long. The CDR3 loop reads CASKGLPEAFF. CDR3 sequence (DNA): TGTGCCAGCAAGGGACTTCCTGAAGCTTTCTTT.

The gene calls are TRBV6-5 and TRBJ2-3, with 9 bases matching TRBD1. CDR1 MNHEY and CDR2 SVGAGI come from the germline V gene. The CDR3 is 16 residues long. With 4 bases clipped from V and 3 bases from J, the junction kept 8 bases outside the gene matches. CDR3 in DNA: TGTGCCAGCAGTTTGGCCCTCGGGACAGGGACAGATACGCAGTATTTT. It yields the protein CASSLALGTGTDTQYF.

The chain is built from TRBV10-2 and TRBJ2-1; 7 bases fit TRBD2. The junction had 8 bases not matched to a gene; V was cut back by 4 bases and J by 5 bases. From germline, CDR1 is WSHSY and CDR2 SAAADI. This CDR3 is 15 amino acids long. The CDR3 sequence: CASSVGGGSNNEQFF. The CDR3 DNA follows: TGCGCCAGCAGTGTGGGGGGAGGGTCTAACAATGAGCAGTTCTTC.

This sequence joins TRBV7-9 and TRBJ1-3; 10 bases line up with TRBD1. Germline-derived CDR1 and CDR2 are SEHNR and FQNEAQ (reference sequence). After removal of 3 bases from V and 0 bases from J, the junction contained 8 bases not matched to a gene. The CDR3 has 18 residues. CDR3 in amino acids: CASSFRQGAILSGNTIYF. Written as DNA, the CDR3 is TGTGCCAGCAGCTTCCGACAGGGGGCCATCCTCTCTGGAAACACCATATATTTT.

The chain links TRBV6-4 to TRBJ2-3, with D hard to call. With 0 bases removed from V and 1 base from J, the gap between germline ends came to 5 bases. The length of the CDR3 is 14 residues. CDR1 and CDR2 (germline): MRHNA, SNTAGT. The CDR3 reads CASSDSGGTDTQYF. The CDR3 DNA follows: TGTGCCAGCAGTGACTCGGGCGGCACAGATACGCAGTATTTT.

The V and J genes are TRBV7-3 and TRBJ1-5; perhaps TRBD1 as D (6 bases). The CDR3 extends over 14 amino acids. Germline CDR1 is SGHTA and CDR2 is FQGTGA. Deletions cut 5 bases from V and 7 bases from J, with 15 bases between. CDR3 DNA sequence: TGTGCCAGCAGCCTTGAGGACAGAAACCAGCCCCAGCATTTT. This sequence encodes CASSLEDRNQPQHF.

With respect to this clone: A far larger clone is only one base removed, so a read error is likely. The chain joins TRBV12-3 or TRBV12-4 to TRBJ1-1; D remains unclear. CDR3 length: 12 amino acids. Between the trimmed V and J ends, which lost 2 bases and 3 bases, there was a span of 4 bases. The CDR3 region is CASSLRYTEAFF. DNA for the CDR3: TGTGCCAGCAGTTTACGGTACACTGAAGCTTTCTTT.

The rearrangement joins TRBV11-3 to TRBJ2-5; D gene unclear. CDR1 SGHNT and CDR2 YENEEA come from the germline V gene. V lost 2 bases and J lost 5, with 9 bases in between. The CDR3 length is 13 residues. The CDR3 DNA follows: TGTGCCAGCAGCTTATTTGCCCGGGAGACCCAGTACTTC. It codes for CASSLFARETQYF.

As for this clone: One end of the junction does not line up with germline, which may come from a read error. The chain links TRBV3-1 (or the pseudogene TRBV3-2) to TRBJ2-2; TRBD1 matches 7 bases. This CDR3 is built from 13 residues. The germline CDR1 and CDR2 sequences are LGHDT and YNNKEL (reference sequence). CDR3 loop: CASGRGNAGELFF. The CDR3 nucleotides read TGTGCCAGCGGCAGGGGGAACGCCGGGGAGCTGTTTTTT.

The genes are TRBV7-8 and TRBJ2-7; TRBD2 matches at 12 bases. Germline CDR1 SGHVS, CDR2 FQNEAQ. The CDR3 loop spans 14 amino acids. V lost 5 bases, J lost 4 bases, and 3 bases stayed unmatched. CDR3 residues: CASSHTSGGYEQYV. The CDR3, as DNA: TGTGCCAGCAGCCACACTAGCGGGGGGTACGAGCAGTACGTC.

The chain combines TRBV27 with TRBJ2-1, with TRBD2 matching over 10 bases. With 1 base clipped from V and 7 bases from J, the junction kept 7 bases outside the gene matches. This CDR3 region has 16 residues. Germline loops: CDR1 MNHEY, CDR2 SMNVEV (reference sequence). The CDR3 coding sequence is TGTGCCAGCAGTTTATTGGGTCTAGCGGGGGAGAATGAGCAGTTCTTC. This gives the protein CASSLLGLAGENEQFF.

This chain links TRBV19 with TRBJ1-4, with 7 bases that match TRBD1. Germline V gives CDR1 LNHDA, CDR2 SQIVND (reference sequence). Germline trimming cut 4 bases from V and 5 bases from J; bases unmatched to any gene: 4. This CDR3 is 14 amino acids long. CDR3 sequence (DNA): TGTGCCAGTAGTAGGACAGGCACAAATGAAAAACTGTTTTTT. Amino acids: CASSRTGTNEKLFF.

The chain combines TRBV28 with TRBJ1-5; no definite D call. This CDR3 is 16 amino acids long. The germline V gene encodes CDR1 MDHEN and CDR2 SYDVKM. The ends were cut back, 1 base at V and 6 bases at J, with 16 bases in the middle. The chain's CDR3 is CASSLLMSGLGQPQHF. DNA for the CDR3: TGTGCCAGCAGTTTATTAATGTCGGGGTTGGGTCAGCCCCAGCATTTT.

Points on this clone: Other nucleotide sequences in the sample specify the same CDR3. The chain recombines TRBV4-1 with TRBJ1-1, with D unclear. With 4 bases removed from V and 8 bases from J, the gap between germline ends came to 8 bases. This CDR3 comprises 11 residues. Germline loops: CDR1 MGHRA, CDR2 YSYEKL. The CDR3 DNA reads TGCGCCAGCAGCCTGGGGAGCGAAGCTTTCTTT. Its translation: CASSLGSEAFF.